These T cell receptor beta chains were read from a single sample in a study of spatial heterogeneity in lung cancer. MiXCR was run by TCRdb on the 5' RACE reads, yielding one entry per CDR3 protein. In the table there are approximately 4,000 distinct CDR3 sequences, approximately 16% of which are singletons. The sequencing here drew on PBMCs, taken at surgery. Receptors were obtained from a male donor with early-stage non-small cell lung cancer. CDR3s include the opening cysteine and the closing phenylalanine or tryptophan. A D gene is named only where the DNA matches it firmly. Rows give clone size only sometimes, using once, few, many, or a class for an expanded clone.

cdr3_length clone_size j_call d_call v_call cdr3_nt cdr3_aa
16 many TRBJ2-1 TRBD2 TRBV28 TGTGCCAGCAGTTCCGTGACTAGCGACTGGTACAATGAGCAGTTCTTC CASSSVTSDWYNEQFF
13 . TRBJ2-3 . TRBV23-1 TGCGCCAGCAAAAAACACAGTCACGGGGCCCAGTATTTT CASKKHSHGAQYF
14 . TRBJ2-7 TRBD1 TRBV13 TGTGCCAGCAGGAAGCAGGGGGCATCCTACGAGCAGTACTTC CASRKQGASYEQYF
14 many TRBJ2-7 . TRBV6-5 TGTGCCAGCAGTTACGGGGCGGAATTCTACGAGCAGTACTTC CASSYGAEFYEQYF
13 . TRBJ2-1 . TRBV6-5 TGTGCCAGCAGTCGATCTAGCTACAATGAGCAGTTCTTC CASSRSSYNEQFF
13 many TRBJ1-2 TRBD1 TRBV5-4 TGTGCCAGCAGCCAAGGACAGGTTCGTGGCTACACCTTC CASSQGQVRGYTF
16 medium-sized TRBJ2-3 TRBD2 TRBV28 TGTGCCAGCAGTTTACCGGGGACTAGCACCCCAGATACGCAGTATTTT CASSLPGTSTPDTQYF
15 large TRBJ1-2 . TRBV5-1 TGCGCCACCCGGGATACCGGCGGATCTAACTATGGCTACACCTTC CATRDTGGSNYGYTF
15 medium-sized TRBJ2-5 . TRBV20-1 TGCAGTGCTAGAGTACCCGGGACGGGGCAAGAGACCCAGTACTTC CSARVPGTGQETQYF
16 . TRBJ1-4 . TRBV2 TGTGCCAGCAGTTTCTCTAAGGTGAAAGCTAATGAAAAACTGTTTTTT CASSFSKVKANEKLFF
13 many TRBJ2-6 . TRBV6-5 TGTGCCAGCACCCCTTCTGGGGCCAACGTCCTGACTTTC CASTPSGANVLTF
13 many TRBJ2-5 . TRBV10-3 TGTGCCATCAGTGCGGGGACTCAGGAGACCCAGTACTTC CAISAGTQETQYF
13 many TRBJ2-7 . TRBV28 TGTGCCAGCAGGGACTTAGGCCCTCGGGAGCAGTACTTC CASRDLGPREQYF
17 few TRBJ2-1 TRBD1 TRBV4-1 TGCGCCAGCAGCCACGACTTTTCGACAGGGCGGTACAATGAGCAGTTCTTC CASSHDFSTGRYNEQFF
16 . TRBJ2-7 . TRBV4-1 TGCGCCAGCAGCCAAGGGTTAAGGCATCCGGGCTACGAGCAGTACTTC CASSQGLRHPGYEQYF
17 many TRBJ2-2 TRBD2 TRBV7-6 TGTGCCAGCAGCTTAGTGCCTAGCGGGGGCAACACCGGGGAGCTGTTTTTT CASSLVPSGGNTGELFF
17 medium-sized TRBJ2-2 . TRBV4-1 TGCGCCAGCAGCCAAGAGGGCCGTACATCCCTCACCGGGGAGCTGTTTTTT CASSQEGRTSLTGELFF
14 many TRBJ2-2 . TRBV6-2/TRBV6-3 TGTGCCAGCAGTCCTTCACCCCCGTCCGGGGAGCTGTTTTTT CASSPSPPSGELFF
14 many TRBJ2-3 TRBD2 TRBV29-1 TGCAGCGTTGCGGGGGGTCCTAGCACAGATACGCAGTATTTT CSVAGGPSTDTQYF
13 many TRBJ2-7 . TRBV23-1 TGCGCCAGCAGTCAATCGACAGGTCCCCTCCTCCACTTC CASSQSTGPLLHF
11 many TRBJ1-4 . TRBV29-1 TGCAGCGTTCTGTACAGTCAAAAACTGTTTTTT CSVLYSQKLFF
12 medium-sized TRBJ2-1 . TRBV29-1 TGCAGCGTTGAGATTGTCTACAATGAGCAGTTCTTC CSVEIVYNEQFF
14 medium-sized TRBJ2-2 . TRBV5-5 TGTGCCAGCAGCTTAGAAGTGAACACCGGGGAGCTGTTTTTT CASSLEVNTGELFF
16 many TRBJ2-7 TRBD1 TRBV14 TGTGCCAGCAGCCATCATGATCGGACAGGCGGCAACGAGCAGTACTTC CASSHHDRTGGNEQYF
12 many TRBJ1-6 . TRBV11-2 TGTGCCAGCAGCTATCCAAATTCACCCCTCCACTTT CASSYPNSPLHF
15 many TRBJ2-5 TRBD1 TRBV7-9 TGTGCCAGCAGCCGAGGACAGGGACTTAGGGAGACCCAGTACTTC CASSRGQGLRETQYF
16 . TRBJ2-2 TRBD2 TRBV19 TGTGCCAGTAGTATTTCCCTAGCGGGGTATGCCGGGGAGCTGTTTTTT CASSISLAGYAGELFF
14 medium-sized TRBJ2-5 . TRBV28 TGTGCCAGCGGGGACACCCACCCCCAAGAGACCCAGTACTTC CASGDTHPQETQYF
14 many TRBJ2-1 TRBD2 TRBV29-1 TGCAGCGTGTCCGGGACTAACAGATACAATGAGCAGTTCTTC CSVSGTNRYNEQFF
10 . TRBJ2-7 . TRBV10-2 TGCGCCAGCGGAACCTACGAGCAGTACTTC CASGTYEQYF
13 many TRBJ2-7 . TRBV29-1 TGCAGCGTTGAGACTGAGAGCTCCTACGAGCAGTACTTC CSVETESSYEQYF
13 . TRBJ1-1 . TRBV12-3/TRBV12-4 TGTGCCAGCAGTTTACTGTCAGGGACTGAAGCTTTCTTT CASSLLSGTEAFF
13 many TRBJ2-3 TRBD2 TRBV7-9 TGTGCCAGCAGCTCGGGACTAGCGGCGCCGCAGTATTTT CASSSGLAAPQYF
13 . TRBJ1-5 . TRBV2 TGTGCCAGCAGATTGGACACCGGAGGGCCCCAGCATTTT CASRLDTGGPQHF
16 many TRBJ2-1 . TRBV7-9 TGTGCCAGCAGCCCACTAGACCGGGGCTCCTACAATGAGCAGTTCTTC CASSPLDRGSYNEQFF
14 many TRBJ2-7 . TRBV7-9 TGTGCCAGCAGCTTATCGGGCAGGACCTACGAGCAGTACTTC CASSLSGRTYEQYF
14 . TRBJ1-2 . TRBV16 TGTGCCAGCAGCGCCGACGGGGCTAAGTATGGCTACACCTTC CASSADGAKYGYTF
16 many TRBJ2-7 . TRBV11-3 TGTGCCAGCAGTCGAAGGGACATAAAAATTGCCTACGAGCAGTACTTC CASSRRDIKIAYEQYF
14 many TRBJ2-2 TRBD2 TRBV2 TGTGCCAGCAGCCGCGGGGGGACGTCCGGGGAGCTGTTTTTT CASSRGGTSGELFF
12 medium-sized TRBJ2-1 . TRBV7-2 TGTGCCAGCAGCTTAGTATCCATTGAGCAGTTCTTC CASSLVSIEQFF
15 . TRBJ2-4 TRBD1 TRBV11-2 TGTGCCAGCAGCCTATCAGGGGGCGAGGGAAACATTCAGTACTTC CASSLSGGEGNIQYF
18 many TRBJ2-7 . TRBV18 TGTGCCAGCTCACCACCCCCCGGGACACAGAATAGGACCTACGAGCAGTACTTC CASSPPPGTQNRTYEQYF
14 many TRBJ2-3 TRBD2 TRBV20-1 TGCAGTGCGGGCGGGGGGGCCGAAATAGATACGCAGTATTTT CSAGGGAEIDTQYF
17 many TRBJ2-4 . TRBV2 TGTGCCAGCAGTGATAACCCGGAACAGGGATACAAAAACATTCAGTACTTC CASSDNPEQGYKNIQYF
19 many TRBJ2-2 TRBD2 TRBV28 TGTGCCAGCAGTATCGACTGGACTAGCGGGAGGGAGAACACCGGGGAGCTGTTTTTT CASSIDWTSGRENTGELFF
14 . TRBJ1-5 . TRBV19 TGTGCCAGTAGTAGTCCAGGGTTTTTTCAGCCCCAGCATTTT CASSSPGFFQPQHF
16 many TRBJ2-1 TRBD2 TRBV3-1 TGTGCCAGCAGCCAAGATGCTAGCGGGCTCTCACATGAGCAGTTCTTC CASSQDASGLSHEQFF
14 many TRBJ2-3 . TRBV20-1 TGCAGTGCTAGGACAGTGGGGGGCACAGATACGCAGTATTTT CSARTVGGTDTQYF
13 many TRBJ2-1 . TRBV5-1 TGCGCCAGCAGCTCGGACTCCCACAATGAGCAGTTCTTC CASSSDSHNEQFF
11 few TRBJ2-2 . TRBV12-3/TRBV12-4 TGTGCCAGCGGAAACACCGGGGAGCTGTTTTTT CASGNTGELFF
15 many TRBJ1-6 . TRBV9 TGTGCCAGCAGCGTAGAGACAGCACGGGGTTCACCCCTCCACTTT CASSVETARGSPLHF
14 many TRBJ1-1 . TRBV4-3 TGCGCCAGCAGCCAAGATCTGGGGGACACTGAAGCTTTCTTT CASSQDLGDTEAFF
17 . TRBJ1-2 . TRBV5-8 TGTGCCAGCAGCTTGGTTGGCAGGAGTCGAGGAAACTATGGCTACACCTTC CASSLVGRSRGNYGYTF
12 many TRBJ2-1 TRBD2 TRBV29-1 TGCAGCGTTGATCTAGCGGACCGGAAGCAGTTCTTC CSVDLADRKQFF
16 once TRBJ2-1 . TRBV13 TGTGCCAGCAGCTTAGGGCAGGGGGGCTCCTACAATGAGCAGTTCTTC CASSLGQGGSYNEQFF